These 17 T cell receptor beta chains were all obtained from the same sample, sequenced in a study of shared clonotypes between healthy human individuals. TCRdb's copy holds only in-frame clones and misses some; the assay was immunoSEQ multiplex PCR. Here the sample spans some 1 million clones, roughly 80% being singletons. Sequencing was performed on memory CD4+ T cells sorted from blood. Subset in this sample: CD45RA-negative fraction. The origin of the receptors is a man younger than 35 in good health.

The genes are TRBV11-2 and TRBJ2-2; D remains ambiguous. The CDR3 is 14 residues long. Trimming took off 3 bases at V and 6 bases at J, with 11 bases between the two ends. Germline V gene lookup returns CDR1 SGHAT and CDR2 FQNNGV. CDR3 DNA: TGTGCCAGCAGCTTCGGCAGGTTATCCGGGGAGCTGTTTTTT. As protein: CASSFGRLSGELFF.

This clone is a singleton in its sample. The chain employs TRBV7-2 and TRBJ2-2; 8 bases map to TRBD2. The CDR3 sequence is 18 residues long. CDR1 and CDR2 from the germline V gene are SGHTA and FQGNSA. Trimming took 2 bases from V and 6 from J; bases not matched to a gene: 14. The CDR3 nucleotides are TGTGCCAGCAGCTTAAGGTTAGGGACTAGAGGATCCGCCGGGGAGCTGTTTTTT. This sequence encodes CASSLRLGTRGSAGELFF.

The chain recombines TRBV2 with TRBJ2-5, with 8 positions matching TRBD2. The germline V gene has CDR1 SNHLY and CDR2 FYNNEI. This CDR3 is 15 amino acids long. Trimming cost V 7 bases and J 4 bases; bases outside gene matches: 11. CDR3 in DNA: TGTGCCAGCATCAATAGCGGGGTCGTAGGAGAGACCCAGTACTTC. Amino acids: CASINSGVVGETQYF.

The chain joins TRBV9 to TRBJ2-3; D is ambiguous. The V gene's germline CDR1 is SGDLS and CDR2 YYNGEE. The V and J ends lost 1 base and 1 base respectively, with 10 bases between them. CDR3 length equals 15 residues. CDR3 coding DNA: TGTGCCAGCAGCGTAACAAGGATGGGCACAGATACGCAGTATTTT. Translation: CASSVTRMGTDTQYF.

In this sample, this clone turned up many times. This chain joins TRBV5-6 and TRBJ1-1; no definite D call. V gave up 1 base and J gave up 1 base, with 8 bases separating them. The CDR3 extends over 14 amino acids. Per the germline V gene, CDR1 is SGHDT and CDR2 is YYEEEE. The DNA of the CDR3 is TGTGCCAGCAGCTTGAGAGGGTGGAACACTGAAGCTTTCTTT. Residues: CASSLRGWNTEAFF.

The chain combines TRBV7-6 with TRBJ2-7; 13 bases fit TRBD2. Trimming removed 5 bases from V and 3 bases from J; junction bases left unmatched: 7. The CDR3 length is 16 residues. Germline V CDR1 and CDR2: SGHVS, FNYEAQ. For the CDR3, the DNA is TGTGCCAGCAGCCGGACTAGCGGGAGCCTTTTCTACGAGCAGTACTTC. It codes for CASSRTSGSLFYEQYF. The full variable domain, with the rest looked up from reference TRBV7-6 and TRBJ2-7, is GAGVSQSPRYKVTKRGQDVALRCDPISGHVSLYWYRQALGQGPEFLTYFNYEAQQDKSGLPNDRFSAERPEGSISTLTIQRTEQRDSAMYRCASSRTSGSLFYEQYFGPGTRLTVT.

With regard to this clone: Within the sample, other DNA sequences also encode this same CDR3. The chain employs TRBV6-1 and TRBJ1-4; the D is unclear. Deletions cut 6 bases from V and 11 bases from J, with 10 bases between. The CDR3 extends over 11 amino acids. Germline V CDR1 and CDR2: MNHNS, SASEGT. CDR3 amino acids: CASRELGKLFF. CDR3 sequence (DNA): TGTGCCAGCAGGGAGTTAGGGAAACTGTTTTTT.

Points on this clone: A much bigger clone sits one base away, suggesting this may be a read error. The V gene is TRBV4-1, the J gene TRBJ1-5; perhaps TRBD1 as D (5 bases). Germline loops: CDR1 MGHRA, CDR2 YSYEKL. V was trimmed by 1 base and J by 5 bases, leaving 6 bases between them. The CDR3 runs 13 residues. CDR3 nucleotides: TGCGCCAGCAGCCAAGGAGGGGATCAGCCCCAGCATTTT. This gives the protein CASSQGGDQPQHF.

To note about this clone: The identical CDR3 is also encoded by other nucleotide sequences in the sample. The chain couples TRBV28 to TRBJ1-2, with D possibly TRBD1 on 5 matching bases. Trimming took off 3 bases at V and 0 bases at J, with 5 bases between the two ends. The CDR3 is 13 amino acids. In germline, CDR1 is MDHEN, CDR2 SYDVKM. The CDR3 spells CASSLTANYGYTF. For the CDR3, the DNA is TGTGCCAGCAGTTTGACAGCTAACTATGGCTACACCTTC.

The V call is TRBV2, the J call TRBJ2-7; no firm D call. Germline-derived CDR1 and CDR2 are SNHLY and FYNNEI. The V gene lost 2 bases and the J gene lost 8 bases, with 13 bases spanning the gap. The CDR3 runs to 13 residues. CDR3 sequence (DNA): TGTGCCAGCAGTGAAACGGCGGCACCCAAGCAGTACTTC. Protein sequence: CASSETAAPKQYF.

The chain recombines TRBV18 with TRBJ2-7; possibly TRBD1 or TRBD2 for D (7 bases each). CDR3 length: 16 residues. Germline V gene sequence: CDR1 KGHSH, CDR2 LQKENI. V lost 3 bases and J lost 1, with 16 bases in between. CDR3 in amino acids: CASSPRGRGQSYEQYF. In DNA, the CDR3 is TGTGCCAGCTCACCCCGTGGGAGGGGGCAATCCTACGAGCAGTACTTC.

V usage is TRBV4-1 and J usage is TRBJ1-5, with TRBD1 matching over 9 bases. This CDR3 region has 15 residues. In germline, CDR1 is MGHRA, CDR2 YSYEKL. Losses at the gene ends were 4 bases for V and 6 bases for J; bases not matched to a gene: 7. As DNA, the CDR3 is TGCGCCAGCAGCCGGACCGGGACAGGGAGTCAGCCCCAGCATTTT. It codes for CASSRTGTGSQPQHF.

CDR3 protein: CASTQPVGGLSGNTIYF. The CDR3 DNA sequence: TGTGCCAGCACCCAACCTGTGGGGGGGCTCTCTGGAAACACCATATATTTT. The rearrangement joins TRBV28 to TRBJ1-3, with D possibly TRBD1 on 6 matching bases. CDR3 length: 17 residues. Trimming took 7 bases from V and 0 from J, leaving 19 bases between them. Germline V gene sequence: CDR1 MDHEN, CDR2 SYDVKM. The complete variable domain, with remaining parts taken from reference TRBV28 and TRBJ1-3, reads DVKVTQSSRYLVKRTGEKVFLECVQDMDHENMFWYRQDPGLGLRLIYFSYDVKMKEKGDIPEGYSVSREKKERFSLILESASTNQTSMYLCASTQPVGGLSGNTIYFGEGSWLTVV.

V and J are TRBV15 and TRBJ1-2, with D maybe TRBD1 (6 bases). Germline V gene data show CDR1 as LNHNV and CDR2 as YYDKDF (reference sequence). Trimming shortened V by 4 bases and J by 8 bases, and 17 bases separated the two germline ends. The length of the CDR3 is 14 residues. CDR3 nucleotide sequence: TGTGCCACCAGCACGGTCGGGACCGACAGGGGCTACACCTTC. It is translated as CATSTVGTDRGYTF. The full variable domain, rest sourced from reference TRBV15 and TRBJ1-2, is DAMVIQNPRYQVTQFGKPVTLSCSQTLNHNVMYWYQQKSSQAPKLLFHYYDKDFNNEADTPDNFQSRRPNTSFCFLDIRSPGLGDTAMYLCATSTVGTDRGYTFGSGTRLTVV.

This clone was counted many times. This chain uses TRBV6-5 with TRBJ1-1, with D perhaps matching TRBD1 (6 bases). The CDR3 covers 15 residues. Trimming cost V 6 bases and J 4 bases, with 18 bases left between them. CDR1 and CDR2 from the germline V gene are MNHEY and SVGAGI. CDR3 DNA: TGTGCCAGCAGGGACGCGACAGGAAGGGGCACTGAAGCTTTCTTT. Its translation: CASRDATGRGTEAFF.

The chain carries TRBV15 and TRBJ2-7; D is uncertain. V lost 3 bases, J lost 0 bases, and 6 bases lay in between. Germline loops: CDR1 LNHNV, CDR2 YYDKDF (reference sequence). This CDR3 is 13 amino acids long. The CDR3 is CATSREYSYEQYF. CDR3 sequence (DNA): TGTGCCACCAGCAGGGAGTACTCCTACGAGCAGTACTTC.

In DNA, the CDR3 is TGTGCCAGCAGCCCCCTCAGCGGTAGAGATACGCAGTATTTT. It translates to CASSPLSGRDTQYF. The chain recombines TRBV11-2 with TRBJ2-3, with TRBD2 as a possible D gene (5 bases). V shed 5 bases and J shed 5 bases, with 14 bases lying between them. Germline assignment: CDR1 SGHAT and CDR2 FQNNGV. There are 14 residues in the CDR3.